These 4 T cell receptor beta chains originate from one sample sequenced in a study of Graves' ophthalmopathy and Graves' hyperthyroidism. RNA transcripts were the source from which TCR beta CDR3 regions were amplified. HTBI primers were used in a first-round RT-PCR, which preceded a second-round multiplex PCR. TCRdb reprocessed the multiplex PCR reads with MiXCR, giving one entry per CDR3 protein. The data hold about 420,000 distinct CDR3 sequences, with over 20% observed a single time. Input material: peripheral blood. These receptors were obtained from a young woman with stable Graves' hyperthyroidism.

There are many counts of this clonotype. The rearrangement links TRBV6-2 or TRBV6-3 to TRBJ2-2, with 7 bases fitting TRBD2. J gave up 1 base and V 5 bases, and 10 bases lay outside the gene matches. The CDR3 sequence is 17 residues long. In germline, CDR1 is MNHEY, CDR2 SVGEGT. The CDR3 loop is CASSHYLSGKNTGELFF. The CDR3 DNA sequence: TGTGCCAGCAGTCACTATCTCAGCGGGAAGAACACCGGGGAGCTGTTTTTT.

This clonotype came up many times. The chain couples TRBV30 to TRBJ1-1; TRBD1 matches at 7 bases. Germline CDR1 is GTSNPN and CDR2 is SVGIG (reference sequence). With V trimmed by 5 bases and J by 4 bases, 4 bases remained unmatched. The CDR3 spans 12 residues. The CDR3: CAWSAGGTEAFF. Here the CDR3 DNA reads TGTGCCTGGTCTGCAGGGGGCACTGAAGCTTTCTTT.

The chain uses TRBV7-2 and TRBJ1-1; 8 nucleotides line up with TRBD1. The CDR3 has 14 amino acids. Germline CDR1 reads SGHTA; CDR2 reads FQGNSA. J gave up 4 bases and V 3 bases, and 4 bases lay outside the gene matches. In DNA, the CDR3 is TGTGCCAGCAGCTTTGGGACAGGAGCCACTGAAGCTTTCTTT. Translation gives CASSFGTGATEAFF.

Many counts were recorded for this clonotype. This rearrangement joins TRBV28 to TRBJ2-5, with a tentative D call TRBD1 (6 bases). Germline V gives CDR1 MDHEN, CDR2 SYDVKM. The germline V and J ends were trimmed by 8 bases and 7 bases, with 20 bases remaining between them. The CDR3 totals 14 residues. CDR3 sequence (DNA): TGTGCCAGCTGCCCCGGTGGGACAAGAGGGACCCAGTACTTC. This translates into CASCPGGTRGTQYF.